This TCR beta chain was documented in a study of blood T cells in healthy people across ages. Across the study: Using template switching, researchers captured about one barcoded beta molecule for each two T cells.

Through a sample-barcoded 5' primer and a J-beta primer mix, a second PCR was run for roughly 7 to 12 cycles. TCRdb independently ran MiXCR on the 5' RACE reads; one entry per CDR3 protein. Here the sample spans 1.2 million to 1.5 million distinct CDR3 sequences, roughly 59% being singletons. Germline lookup yields CDR1 SGHRS and CDR2 YFSETQ. Between the trimmed V and J ends, which lost 4 bases and 5 bases, there was a span of 20 bases. The CDR3 has 16 amino acids. This clonotype was found a few times. The antigen remains undetermined. Study outcomes and limitations: The long-lived group displayed more naive CD4+ cells, plus higher diversity, than the aged donors did. Donor CMV status was unknown, possibly confounding expanded clonotype changes.

The chain couples TRBV5-1 to TRBJ2-3; D is perhaps TRBD2 (5 bases). Source material: blood. The receptor was derived from a man aged 18 to 29 in good health. CDR3 region: CASSRLLVGRGDTQYF. The DNA of the CDR3 is TGCGCCAGCAGCCGGTTACTAGTAGGTCGGGGAGATACGCAGTATTTT.